This is a list of T cell receptor beta chains from one sample in a study of blood T cell repertoires in COVID-19. Repertoires were generated with immunoSEQ multiplex PCR, while TCRdb's copy carries only in-frame clones and drops some. Of under 250,000 clones in the sample, about 83% are singletons; the top ten hold 4% to 4.5%. Material for sequencing was peripheral blood. These receptor sequences come from a man between 45 and 60 years old with acute or convalescent COVID-19. Both conserved end residues are part of each CDR3. The D gene is left open where the match is weak. Clone size, where shown, is once, few, many, or a class for clones that have expanded.

v_call	j_call	d_call	clone_size	cdr3_aa	cdr3_nt
TRBV7-2	TRBJ1-3	NA	NA	CASSAHRRNTIYF	TGTGCCAGCAGCGCCCACAGGCGAAACACCATATATTTT
TRBV7-9	TRBJ2-7	TRBD1	NA	CASSGFGTAFYEQYF	TGTGCCAGCAGCGGGTTCGGGACAGCGTTCTACGAGCAGTACTTC
TRBV19	TRBJ1-5	NA	NA	CASSTTGTNSNQPQHF	TGTGCCAGTAGCACGACTGGCACCAATAGCAATCAGCCCCAGCATTTT
TRBV13	TRBJ1-1	TRBD1	NA	CASSSVTGRNTEAFF	TGTGCCAGCAGCTCAGTGACAGGGAGGAACACTGAAGCTTTCTTT
TRBV5-1	TRBJ2-3	NA	NA	CASSLVPDTTDTQYF	TGCGCCAGCAGCTTGGTGCCAGATACCACAGATACGCAGTATTTT
TRBV18	TRBJ1-4	NA	NA	CASSLRTGSANEKLFF	TGTGCCAGCTCTTTGCGTACAGGGTCAGCTAATGAAAAACTGTTTTTT
TRBV2	TRBJ1-6	TRBD1	NA	CASSTDRVGNSPLHF	TGTGCCAGCAGTACGGACAGGGTGGGTAATTCACCCCTCCACTTT
TRBV28	TRBJ2-7	TRBD1	NA	CASGRDRGYEQYF	TGTGCCAGCGGCCGGGACAGAGGTTACGAGCAGTACTTC
TRBV15	TRBJ2-7	NA	few	CATSRSRGRGTYEQYF	TGTGCCACCAGCAGATCCCGTGGGCGGGGAACCTACGAGCAGTACTTC
TRBV28	TRBJ1-1	TRBD1	many	CASSFRDRGSTEAFF	TGTGCCAGCAGTTTCCGGGACAGGGGTAGCACTGAAGCTTTCTTT